In its sample, the clone carrying this T cell receptor beta chain was seen a few times. Its antigen is not known. TCRdb re-derived calls from the RT-PCR reads in MiXCR, one entry per CDR3 protein. Of hundreds of thousands of distinct CDR3 sequences detected, roughly 11% appear once; the ten largest clones hold approximately 12%. The data belong to a study of response to subunit inactivated influenza vaccine. Study outcomes and limitations: It was the authors' suggestion that each seasonal influenza vaccination recruits few new T cells.

CDR1 MNHNS and CDR2 SASEGT come from the germline V gene. The CDR3 covers 16 residues. The V end was cut by 7 bases, the J end by 0 bases, with 13 bases between. The source was PBMCs from blood, collected about 6 weeks after vaccination. This sequence joins TRBV6-1 and TRBJ1-6; TRBD1 might be the D (5 bases). The receptor was isolated from a man in his forties or fifties who received an inactivated influenza vaccine. This CDR3 reads CASIDSPSSYNSPLHF. Written as DNA, the CDR3 is TGTGCCAGCATTGACAGTCCGAGCTCCTATAATTCACCCCTCCACTTT.